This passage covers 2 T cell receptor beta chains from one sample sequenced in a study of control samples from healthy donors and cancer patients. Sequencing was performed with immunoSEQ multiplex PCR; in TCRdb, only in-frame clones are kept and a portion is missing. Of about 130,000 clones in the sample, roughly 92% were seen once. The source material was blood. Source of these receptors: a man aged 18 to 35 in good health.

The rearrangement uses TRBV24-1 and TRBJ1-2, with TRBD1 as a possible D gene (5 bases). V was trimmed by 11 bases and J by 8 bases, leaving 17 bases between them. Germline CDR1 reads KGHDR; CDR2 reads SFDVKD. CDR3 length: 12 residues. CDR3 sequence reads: CAIPRGRIGYTF. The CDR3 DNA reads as TGTGCCATACCAAGGGGAAGGATAGGCTACACCTTC.

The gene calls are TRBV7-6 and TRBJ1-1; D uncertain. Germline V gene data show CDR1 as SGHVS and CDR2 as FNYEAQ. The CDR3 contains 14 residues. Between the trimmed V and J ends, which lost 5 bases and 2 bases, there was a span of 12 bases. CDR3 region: CASSGITANTEAFF. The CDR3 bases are TGTGCCAGCAGCGGAATTACAGCCAACACTGAAGCTTTCTTT.